This TCR beta chain was sequenced during a study of breast tumors, draining lymph nodes, adjacent tissues. Study observations and caveats: Compared with basal-like, luminal-like tumors shared significantly more repertoire with nontumor tissue.

MiXCR, applied by TCRdb to the multiplex PCR reads, yields one record per CDR3 protein. The sample consists of around 230,000 distinct CDR3 sequences, about 30% of them appearing once. This clonotype was found many times. Its antigen is not identified. Samples came from axillary lymph nodes draining the breast cancer. This CDR3 has 15 residues. With 1 base clipped from V and 5 bases from J, the junction kept 5 bases outside the gene matches. CDR1 and CDR2 from the germline V gene are SEHNR and FQNEAQ (reference sequence). Sequencing was carried out using axillary lymph node tissue. V usage is TRBV7-9 and J usage is TRBJ2-5, with 9 bases lining up with TRBD1. This TCR derives from a female donor with breast cancer. Some clones in this sample may be carry-over from other donors' samples. CDR3 amino acids: CASSLGDRDGETQYF. The CDR3 coding sequence is TGTGCCAGCAGCTTAGGGGACAGGGATGGGGAGACCCAGTACTTC.